Presented here are 28 T cell receptor beta chains from one specimen sequenced in a study of ipilimumab plus nivolumab after autologous stem cell transplantation. Using immunoSEQ multiplex PCR, the repertoire was profiled, and TCRdb retains in-frame clones only, with some absent. The repertoire holds about 23,000 clones, just under 75% seen once, with around 23% in the top ten. The sequences come from PBMCs, collected in a trial of ipilimumab plus nivolumab as post-transplant consolidation. The receptors shown here come from a male donor with diffuse large B-cell lymphoma.

This clone was observed many times. V usage is TRBV30 and J usage is TRBJ1-4; the match to TRBD1 covers 7 bases. The CDR3 is 13 residues long. Germline trimming cut 5 bases from V and 5 bases from J; bases unmatched to any gene: 5. The germline CDR1 and CDR2 sequences are GTSNPN and SVGIG (reference sequence). CDR3 loop: CAWCDRANEKLFF. CDR3 sequence (DNA): TGTGCCTGGTGTGACAGGGCGAATGAAAAACTGTTTTTT. Looking up the rest from reference TRBV30 and TRBJ1-4 gives the full variable domain: SQTIHQWPATLVQPVGSPLSLECTVEGTSNPNLYWYRQAAGRGLQLLFYSVGIGQISSEVPQNLSASRPQDRQFILSSKKLLLSDSGFYLCAWCDRANEKLFFGSGTQLSVL.

The chain uses TRBV10-3 and TRBJ2-3; perhaps TRBD2 as D (6 bases). The germline V gene has CDR1 ENHRY and CDR2 SYGVKD. The CDR3 sequence is 13 residues long. Trimming shortened V by 8 bases and J by 6 bases, and 15 bases separated the two germline ends. This chain's CDR3 is CAISGAGFDTQYF. The CDR3, as DNA: TGTGCCATCTCTGGAGCGGGTTTTGATACGCAGTATTTT.

This clone was recorded only once. The chain combines TRBV7-6 with TRBJ2-7, with D perhaps TRBD2 (7 bases). The CDR3 runs to 15 residues. The V end lost 6 bases, the J end lost 4 bases, and 19 bases lay between the germline ends. CDR1 SGHVS and CDR2 FNYEAQ come from the germline V gene. CDR3 loop: CASRSTRGGIYEQYF. CDR3 nucleotides: TGTGCCAGCAGATCGACTAGGGGGGGTATTTACGAGCAGTACTTC.

In this sample, this clone turned up once. The CDR3 sequence: CASSRATSRLETQYF. CDR3 sequence (DNA): TGTGCCAGCAGCCGCGCCACTAGCCGGCTGGAGACCCAGTACTTC. The chain combines TRBV5-4 with TRBJ2-5, with D possibly being TRBD2 (6 bases). Between the trimmed V and J ends, which lost 4 bases and 5 bases, there was a span of 18 bases. CDR1 and CDR2 from the germline V gene are SGHNT and YYREEE (reference sequence). This CDR3 contains 15 residues.

This clone came up a few times. This chain joins TRBV6-8 and TRBJ2-1; 11 bases are shared with TRBD2. The CDR3 contains 14 residues. CDR1 is MNHGY, CDR2 SAAAGT, per germline. Unmatched junction bases numbered 4, after V lost 6 bases and J lost 6 bases. The CDR3 coding sequence is TGTGCCAGCAGACCTAGCGGGGGGTCCAATGAGCAGTTCTTC. Its protein is CASRPSGGSNEQFF.

The chain uses TRBV7-6 and TRBJ1-1; 9 bases agree with TRBD1. Germline-derived CDR1 and CDR2 are SGHVS and FNYEAQ. After removal of 1 base from V and 3 bases from J, the junction contained 3 bases not matched to a gene. CDR3 size: 15 residues. This CDR3 is CASSLGRTGDTEAFF. CDR3 bases: TGTGCCAGCAGCTTAGGTCGGACAGGGGACACTGAAGCTTTCTTT.

J is TRBJ2-7 and V is TRBV27; 7 nucleotides line up with TRBD2. The V gene's germline CDR1 is MNHEY and CDR2 SMNVEV (reference sequence). V shed 5 bases and J 3 bases; nucleotides not matched to a gene: 4. This CDR3 region has 13 residues. CDR3 nucleotide sequence: TGTGCCAGCAGTCCCACTAGCGACTACGAGCAGTACTTC. Translation: CASSPTSDYEQYF.

The table lists this clone with a few counts. The genes are TRBV18 and TRBJ1-4; perhaps TRBD1 as D (5 bases). CDR1 and CDR2 from the germline V gene are KGHSH and LQKENI. The V gene lost 3 bases and the J gene lost 5 bases, with 16 bases spanning the gap. The CDR3 extends over 16 amino acids. The CDR3, as DNA: TGTGCCAGCTCACCCATATATGACAGTGGAAATGAAAAACTGTTTTTT. As protein: CASSPIYDSGNEKLFF.

The rearrangement joins TRBV5-1 to TRBJ2-5, with TRBD1 as a possible D gene (6 bases). The CDR3 sequence is 14 residues long. CDR1 and CDR2 from the germline V gene are SGHRS and YFSETQ. Trimming took 0 bases from V and 11 from J, leaving 17 bases between them. CDR3 loop: CASSLGTGWQEQYF. The CDR3 coding sequence is TGCGCCAGCAGCTTGGGAACAGGGTGGCAAGAGCAGTACTTC.

This clone was seen a single time. This sequence joins TRBV19 and TRBJ2-3; 10 bases are a match to TRBD2. The CDR3 has 16 amino acids. The V and J ends lost 5 bases and 4 bases, in that order; junction bases with no gene match: 9. Germline V gene sequence: CDR1 LNHDA, CDR2 SQIVND (reference sequence). CDR3 loop: CASSPASGGSADTQYF. The CDR3 bases are TGTGCCAGTAGTCCGGCTAGCGGGGGTAGCGCAGATACGCAGTATTTT.

A few counts support this clone. The rearrangement uses TRBV7-9 and TRBJ2-3; tentative D call: TRBD1 (6 bases). The CDR3 runs to 15 residues. V lost 4 bases and J 3 bases, leaving 14 bases between the germline ends. Looked up from germline, CDR1 is SEHNR and CDR2 is FQNEAQ (reference sequence). CDR3 nucleotides: TGTGCCAGCAGCTCCCCACAGGGCATGACAGATACGCAGTATTTT. Its protein is CASSSPQGMTDTQYF.

This rearrangement joins TRBV18 to TRBJ2-1, with a possible D match to TRBD1 (5 bases). V lost 6 bases and J lost 1, with 13 bases in between. Germline CDR1 and CDR2: KGHSH and LQKENI. The CDR3 extends over 15 amino acids. The CDR3 bases are TGTGCCAGCTCTCCGTTAGGGGTTTCCTACAATGAGCAGTTCTTC. The encoded protein is CASSPLGVSYNEQFF.

This clone has a handful of counts. The chain uses TRBV7-3 and TRBJ1-6; D is perhaps TRBD1 (5 bases). V lost 0 bases to trimming and J lost 14 bases, with 17 bases between them. The CDR3 is made up of 15 amino acids. Germline loops: CDR1 SGHTA, CDR2 FQGTGA. The CDR3 coding sequence is TGTGCCAGCAGCTTAACAGGACAACCAATTCACACCCTCCACTTT. Translated, it gives CASSLTGQPIHTLHF.

The chain recombines TRBV6-1 with TRBJ1-2; D is unresolved. V was clipped by 11 bases and J by 4 bases, with 23 bases between them. CDR3 length: 15 amino acids. CDR1 MNHNS and CDR2 SASEGT come from the germline V gene. CDR3 loop: CAVIPEEAYSYGYTF. CDR3 in DNA: TGTGCCGTCATCCCTGAGGAGGCTTACTCCTATGGCTACACCTTC.

The chain joins TRBV7-6 to TRBJ1-1; no clear D. CDR1 and CDR2 (germline): SGHVS, FNYEAQ. The CDR3 spans 15 residues. The germline V and J ends were trimmed by 5 bases and 3 bases, with 16 bases remaining between them. CDR3 protein: CASSLGSLYYTEAFF. CDR3 nucleotide sequence: TGTGCCAGCAGCCTGGGTTCCCTATACTACACTGAAGCTTTCTTT.

The genes are TRBV15 and TRBJ1-1, with D possibly matching TRBD1 (5 bases). V was clipped by 1 base and J by 3 bases, with 9 bases between them. Germline CDR1 and CDR2: LNHNV and YYDKDF (reference sequence). This CDR3 spans 14 amino acids. The CDR3 protein is CATSRVRGYTEAFF. CDR3 nucleotides: TGTGCCACCAGCAGAGTCCGGGGCTACACTGAAGCTTTCTTT.

The CDR3, as DNA: TGCGCCAGCAGGACGCATCCGGCGGCGAATTCACCCCTCCACTTT. Protein product: CASRTHPAANSPLHF. The V call is TRBV5-1, the J call TRBJ1-6, with no clear D. Germline V gives CDR1 SGHRS, CDR2 YFSETQ. V was shortened by 5 bases and J by 7 bases, with 16 bases between the two germline ends. The CDR3 totals 15 residues.

Only a few counts were recorded for this clone. The V gene is TRBV14, the J gene TRBJ2-7; D remains unclear. The V end was cut by 1 base, the J end by 7 bases, with 11 bases between. Per germline, CDR1 SGHDN and CDR2 FVKESK. The CDR3 extends over 13 amino acids. This CDR3 reads CASSQAPRQEQYF. The CDR3 DNA is TGTGCCAGCAGCCAAGCCCCCAGGCAAGAGCAGTACTTC. The full variable domain, with the rest looked up from reference TRBV14 and TRBJ2-7, is EAGVTQFPSHSVIEKGQTVTLRCDPISGHDNLYWYRRVMGKEIKFLLHFVKESKQDESGMPNNRFLAERTGGTYSTLKVQPAELEDSGVYFCASSQAPRQEQYFGPGTRLTVT.

The rearrangement joins TRBV7-3 to TRBJ1-1, with a possible D match to TRBD1 (5 bases). In germline, CDR1 is SGHTA, CDR2 FQGTGA. The CDR3 loop spans 14 amino acids. Deletions cut 2 bases from V and 3 bases from J, with 10 bases between. The CDR3 spells CASSLGPGDTEAFF. CDR3 DNA: TGTGCCAGCAGCTTAGGTCCGGGGGACACTGAAGCTTTCTTT.

The chain couples TRBV6-4 to TRBJ1-5; 7 nucleotides agree with TRBD1. There are 19 residues in the CDR3. J lost 9 bases, V lost 0 bases, and 20 bases had no gene match. Looked up from germline, CDR1 is MRHNA and CDR2 is SNTAGT. The CDR3: CASSDSGVLVTGTLRPQHF. DNA for the CDR3: TGTGCCAGCAGTGACTCTGGGGTTTTAGTGACAGGGACTCTTCGGCCCCAGCATTTT.

CDR3 bases: TGTGCCAGCAGTGCCGGACAGGGGGACACCATATATTTT. It translates to CASSAGQGDTIYF. V and J are TRBV2 and TRBJ1-3, with 10 positions matching TRBD1. The germline CDR1 and CDR2 sequences are SNHLY and FYNNEI. Trimming took 4 bases from V and 8 from J; bases not matched to a gene: 2. The CDR3 runs to 13 residues. The variable domain in full, with the rest retrieved from reference TRBV2 and TRBJ1-3, is EPEVTQTPSHQVTQMGQEVILRCVPISNHLYFYWYRQILGQKVEFLVSFYNNEISEKSEIFDDQFSVERPDGSNFTLKIRSTKLEDSAMYFCASSAGQGDTIYFGEGSWLTVV.

The chain employs TRBV7-9 and TRBJ1-2, with 8 bases aligning to TRBD1. Per germline, CDR1 SEHNR and CDR2 FQNEAQ (reference sequence). The junction had 10 bases not matched to a gene; V was cut back by 5 bases and J by 5 bases. The CDR3 contains 15 residues. CDR3 protein: CASSAILRQGYGYTF. CDR3 DNA sequence: TGTGCCAGCAGCGCCATTCTTAGACAGGGGTATGGCTACACCTTC.

This clone is categorized as medium-sized. This chain joins TRBV4-1 and TRBJ2-2; D ambiguous. CDR1 and CDR2 (germline): MGHRA, YSYEKL. Deletions cut 3 bases from V and 8 bases from J, with 7 bases between. CDR3 length: 12 amino acids. The CDR3 region is CASSHQGGELFF. CDR3 sequence (DNA): TGCGCCAGCAGCCACCAAGGGGGGGAGCTGTTTTTT.

The chain recombines TRBV5-6 with TRBJ2-5, with 8 positions matching TRBD1. CDR3 length: 17 residues. The germline V gene encodes CDR1 SGHDT and CDR2 YYEEEE. V lost 1 base and J lost 0; bases outside the gene matches: 8. CDR3 residues: CASSLSSWTGHQETQYF. The CDR3 coding sequence is TGTGCCAGCAGCTTGTCTTCTTGGACAGGGCACCAAGAGACCCAGTACTTC.

The V and J genes are TRBV28 and TRBJ1-4; 11 nucleotides line up with TRBD1. The V gene end was trimmed by 3 bases and the J gene end by 6 bases; junction bases not matched to a gene: 9. The germline V gene has CDR1 MDHEN and CDR2 SYDVKM. CDR3 length: 17 amino acids. CDR3 protein: CASSFLDGTGGDEKLFF. As DNA, the CDR3 is TGTGCCAGCAGTTTTTTAGACGGGACAGGGGGGGATGAAAAACTGTTTTTT. Complete variable domain (other parts from reference TRBV28 and TRBJ1-4): DVKVTQSSRYLVKRTGEKVFLECVQDMDHENMFWYRQDPGLGLRLIYFSYDVKMKEKGDIPEGYSVSREKKERFSLILESASTNQTSMYLCASSFLDGTGGDEKLFFGSGTQLSVL.

For the CDR3, the DNA is TGTGCCAGCTCACCACGTGACAGCAGAACTGAAGCTTTCTTT. This codes for CASSPRDSRTEAFF. The rearrangement joins TRBV18 to TRBJ1-1, with D tentatively TRBD1 (5 bases). The CDR3 extends over 14 amino acids. V gave up 1 base and J gave up 5 bases, with 11 bases separating them. Per the germline V gene, CDR1 is KGHSH and CDR2 is LQKENI.

The gene calls are TRBV11-3 and TRBJ2-1; D is uncertain. CDR1 and CDR2 from the germline V gene are SGHNT and YENEEA. The ends were cut back, 1 base at V and 8 bases at J, with 9 bases in the middle. This CDR3 contains 13 residues. The CDR3 DNA reads as TGTGCCAGCAGCTTAGGGTTCTGGTATGAGCAGTTCTTC. Translation: CASSLGFWYEQFF.

This clone was seen only a few times. The rearrangement joins TRBV6-1 to TRBJ1-2; 7 positions agree with TRBD1. Unmatched junction bases numbered 7, after V lost 6 bases and J lost 0 bases. Germline V gives CDR1 MNHNS, CDR2 SASEGT. The CDR3 spans 15 residues. The CDR3 nucleotides are TGTGCCAGCAGGGTCCGGGACAGTTCTAACTATGGCTACACCTTC. It specifies CASRVRDSSNYGYTF.